The TCR beta chain under discussion was sequenced for a study of blood T cell repertoires in COVID-19. Looked up from germline, CDR1 is SGHDT and CDR2 is YYEEEE. CDR3 size: 12 residues. All enrollees were about 18 to 89 years old and from fewer than 30 US areas. Worth noting for this clone: Relative to the germline gene, one junction end is altered; a read error may explain this.

Per the original data handling: Reference gene primer amplification in the assay estimated nucleated cell counts. The table came from immunoSEQ multiplex PCR; TCRdb's copy has only in-frame clones and leaves some out. That table is the source of V, J and clone size, and D and trimming were worked out from the DNA. The sample lists approximately 210,000 clones; 80% were seen once. The sequencing input was PBMCs or T cells enriched from blood (not recorded which). The source of this sequence is a man aged 25 to 40 with acute COVID-19. The chain combines TRBV5-6 with TRBJ1-1; 9 bases are shared with TRBD1. CDR3 region: CASSSNRGLAHF. CDR3 in DNA: TGTGCCAGCAGCTCAAACAGGGGGCTCGCGCACTTT. The full variable domain, its missing parts supplied by reference TRBV5-6 and TRBJ1-1, is DAGVTQSPTHLIKTRGQQVTLRCSPKSGHDTVSWYQQALGQGPQFIFQYYEEEERQRGNFPDRFSGHQFPNYSSELNVNALLLGDSALYLCASSSNRGLAHFGQGTRLTVV.